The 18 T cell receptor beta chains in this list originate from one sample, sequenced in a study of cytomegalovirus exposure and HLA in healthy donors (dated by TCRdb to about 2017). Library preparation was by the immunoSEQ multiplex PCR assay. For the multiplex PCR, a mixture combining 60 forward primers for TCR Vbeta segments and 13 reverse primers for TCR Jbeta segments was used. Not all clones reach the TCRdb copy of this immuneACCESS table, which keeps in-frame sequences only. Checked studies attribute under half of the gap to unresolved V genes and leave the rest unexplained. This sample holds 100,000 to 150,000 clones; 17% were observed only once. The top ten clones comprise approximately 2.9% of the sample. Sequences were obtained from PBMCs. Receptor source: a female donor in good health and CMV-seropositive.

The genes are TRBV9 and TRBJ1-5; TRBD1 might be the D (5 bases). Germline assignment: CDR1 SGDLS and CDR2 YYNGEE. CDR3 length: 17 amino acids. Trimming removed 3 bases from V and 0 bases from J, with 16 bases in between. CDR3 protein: CASSAGTGSSSNQPQHF. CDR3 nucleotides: TGTGCCAGCAGCGCTGGCACAGGTAGTAGTAGCAATCAGCCCCAGCATTTT.

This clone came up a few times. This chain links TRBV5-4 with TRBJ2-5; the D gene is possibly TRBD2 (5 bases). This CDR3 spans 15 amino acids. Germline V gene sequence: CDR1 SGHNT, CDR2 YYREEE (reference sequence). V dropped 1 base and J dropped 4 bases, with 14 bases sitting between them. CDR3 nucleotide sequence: TGTGCCAGCAGCTTGCGAGAGGGTCCAAGAGAGACCCAGTACTTC. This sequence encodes CASSLREGPRETQYF.

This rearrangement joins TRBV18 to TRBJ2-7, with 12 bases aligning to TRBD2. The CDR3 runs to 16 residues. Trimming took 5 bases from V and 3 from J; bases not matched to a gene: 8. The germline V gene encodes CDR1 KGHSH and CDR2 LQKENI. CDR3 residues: CASSATSGRPLYEQYF. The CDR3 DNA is TGTGCCAGCTCAGCCACTAGCGGGAGGCCACTCTACGAGCAGTACTTC.

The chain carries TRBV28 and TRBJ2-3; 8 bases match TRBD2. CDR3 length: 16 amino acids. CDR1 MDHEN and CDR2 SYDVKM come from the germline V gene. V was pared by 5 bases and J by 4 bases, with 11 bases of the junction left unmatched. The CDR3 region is CASSGSRGGGSDTQYF. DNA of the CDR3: TGTGCCAGCAGTGGGAGTCGGGGGGGCGGGTCAGATACGCAGTATTTT.

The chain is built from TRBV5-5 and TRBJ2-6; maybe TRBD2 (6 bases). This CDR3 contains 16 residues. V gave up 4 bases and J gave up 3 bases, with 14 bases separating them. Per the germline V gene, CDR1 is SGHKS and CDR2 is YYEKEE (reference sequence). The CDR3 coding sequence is TGTGCCAGCAGCACCATTGGGGGAGGTGGGGCCAACGTCCTGACTTTC. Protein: CASSTIGGGGANVLTF.

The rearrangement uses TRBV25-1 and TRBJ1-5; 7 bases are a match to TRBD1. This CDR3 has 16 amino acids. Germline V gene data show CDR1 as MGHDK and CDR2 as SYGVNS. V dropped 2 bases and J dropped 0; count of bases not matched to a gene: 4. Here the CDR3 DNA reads TGTGCCAGCAGTGAAGGGACAGTGTATAGCAATCAGCCCCAGCATTTT. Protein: CASSEGTVYSNQPQHF.

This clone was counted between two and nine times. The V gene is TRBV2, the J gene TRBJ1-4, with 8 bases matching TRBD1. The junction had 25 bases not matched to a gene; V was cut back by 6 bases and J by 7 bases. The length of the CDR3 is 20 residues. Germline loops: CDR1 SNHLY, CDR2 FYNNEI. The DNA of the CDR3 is TGTGCCAGCAGCGCTAAGATAGACAGGGGAAAGGGAAGTCGTGGTGAAAAACTGTTTTTT. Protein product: CASSAKIDRGKGSRGEKLFF.

In DNA, the CDR3 is TGTGCCAGCAGTTTATCCGCCAACAGGGGCGGGAACACTGAAGCTTTCTTT. This encodes CASSLSANRGGNTEAFF. V usage is TRBV27 and J usage is TRBJ1-1, with 7 bases aligning to TRBD1. The CDR3 runs to 17 residues. Trimming took 0 bases from V and 1 from J; bases not matched to a gene: 8. Germline V gene sequence: CDR1 MNHEY, CDR2 SMNVEV (reference sequence).

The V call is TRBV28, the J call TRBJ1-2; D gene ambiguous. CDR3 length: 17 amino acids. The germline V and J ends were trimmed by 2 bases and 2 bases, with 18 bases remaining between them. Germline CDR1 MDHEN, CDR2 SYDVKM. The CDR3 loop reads CASSLLFGSAANYGYTF. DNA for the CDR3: TGTGCCAGCAGTTTACTTTTTGGGTCGGCGGCAAACTATGGCTACACCTTC.

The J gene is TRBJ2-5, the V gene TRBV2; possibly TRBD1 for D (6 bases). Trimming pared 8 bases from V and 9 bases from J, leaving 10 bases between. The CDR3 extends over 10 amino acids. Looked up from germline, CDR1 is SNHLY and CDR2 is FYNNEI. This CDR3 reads CASARGSQYF. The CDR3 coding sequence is TGTGCCAGCGCCAGGGGATCCCAGTACTTC. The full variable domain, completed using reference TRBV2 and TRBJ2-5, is EPEVTQTPSHQVTQMGQEVILRCVPISNHLYFYWYRQILGQKVEFLVSFYNNEISEKSEIFDDQFSVERPDGSNFTLKIRSTKLEDSAMYFCASARGSQYFGPGTRLLVL.

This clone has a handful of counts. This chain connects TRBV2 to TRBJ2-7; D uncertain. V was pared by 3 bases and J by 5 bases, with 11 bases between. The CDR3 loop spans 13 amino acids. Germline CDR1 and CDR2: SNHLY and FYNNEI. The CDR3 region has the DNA TGTGCCAGCAGTGATCGAACTATTGACGAGCAGTACTTC. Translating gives CASSDRTIDEQYF.

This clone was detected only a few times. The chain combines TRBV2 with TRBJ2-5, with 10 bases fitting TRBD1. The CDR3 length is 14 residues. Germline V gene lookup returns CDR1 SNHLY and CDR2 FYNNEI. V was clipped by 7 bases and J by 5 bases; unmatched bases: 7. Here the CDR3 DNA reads TGTGCCAGCACCCTCCGGGACAGGGGCGAGACCCAGTACTTC. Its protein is CASTLRDRGETQYF.

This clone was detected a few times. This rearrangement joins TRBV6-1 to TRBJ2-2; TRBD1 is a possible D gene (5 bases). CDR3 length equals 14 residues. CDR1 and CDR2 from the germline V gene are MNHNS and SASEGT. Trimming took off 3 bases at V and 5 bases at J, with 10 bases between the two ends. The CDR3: CASSDLPGTGELFF. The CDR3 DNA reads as TGTGCCAGCAGTGACTTACCAGGGACCGGGGAGCTGTTTTTT.

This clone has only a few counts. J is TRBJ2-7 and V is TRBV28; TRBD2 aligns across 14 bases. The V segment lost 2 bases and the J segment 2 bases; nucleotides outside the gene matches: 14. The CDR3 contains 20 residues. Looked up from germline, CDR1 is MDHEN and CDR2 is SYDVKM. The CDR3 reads CASSLILGGLAGDFTYEQYF. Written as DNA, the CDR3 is TGTGCCAGCAGTTTAATTCTTGGGGGACTAGCGGGGGACTTTACCTACGAGCAGTACTTC.

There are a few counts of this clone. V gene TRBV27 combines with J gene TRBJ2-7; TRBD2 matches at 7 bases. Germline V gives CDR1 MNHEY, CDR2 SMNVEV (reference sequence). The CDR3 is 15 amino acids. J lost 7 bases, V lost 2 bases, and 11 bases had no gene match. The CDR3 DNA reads TGTGCCAGCAGTTTAACGGGGGGACCCCTTTGGGAGCAGTACTTC. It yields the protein CASSLTGGPLWEQYF.

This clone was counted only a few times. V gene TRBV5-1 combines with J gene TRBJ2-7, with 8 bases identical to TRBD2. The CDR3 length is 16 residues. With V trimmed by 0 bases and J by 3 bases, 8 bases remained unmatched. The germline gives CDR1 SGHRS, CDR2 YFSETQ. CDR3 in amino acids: CASSLASGSRYYEQYF. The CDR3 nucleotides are TGCGCCAGCAGCTTGGCCAGCGGGAGCCGCTACTACGAGCAGTACTTC. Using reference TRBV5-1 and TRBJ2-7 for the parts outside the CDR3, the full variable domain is KAGVTQTPRYLIKTRGQQVTLSCSPISGHRSVSWYQQTPGQGLQFLFEYFSETQRNKGNFPGRFSGRQFSNSRSEMNVSTLELGDSALYLCASSLASGSRYYEQYFGPGTRLTVT.

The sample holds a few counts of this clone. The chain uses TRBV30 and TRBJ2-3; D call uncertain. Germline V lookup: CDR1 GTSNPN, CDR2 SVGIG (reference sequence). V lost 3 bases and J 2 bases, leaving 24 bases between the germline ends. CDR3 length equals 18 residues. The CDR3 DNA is TGTGCCTGGAGCCCCAACCAGTGGCCGGGTGCATACACAGATACGCAGTATTTT. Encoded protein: CAWSPNQWPGAYTDTQYF.

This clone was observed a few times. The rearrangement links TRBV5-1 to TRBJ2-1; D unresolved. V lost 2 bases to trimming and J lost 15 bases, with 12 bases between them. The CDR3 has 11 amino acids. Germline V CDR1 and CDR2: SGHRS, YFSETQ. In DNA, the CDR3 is TGCGCCAGCAGCTTTAACGGGTATGTGTTCTTC. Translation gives CASSFNGYVFF.